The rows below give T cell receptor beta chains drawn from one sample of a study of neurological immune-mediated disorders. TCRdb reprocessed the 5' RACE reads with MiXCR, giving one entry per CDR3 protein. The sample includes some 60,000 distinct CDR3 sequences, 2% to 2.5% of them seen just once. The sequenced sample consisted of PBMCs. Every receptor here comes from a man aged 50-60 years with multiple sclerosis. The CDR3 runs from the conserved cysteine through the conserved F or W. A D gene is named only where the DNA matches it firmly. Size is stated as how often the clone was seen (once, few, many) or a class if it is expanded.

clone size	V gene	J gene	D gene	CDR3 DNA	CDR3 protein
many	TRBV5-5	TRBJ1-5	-	TGTGCCAGCAGCTTGTACCAGGGAGATAGCAATCAGCCCCAGCATTTT	CASSLYQGDSNQPQHF
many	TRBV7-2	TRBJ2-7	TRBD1	TGTGCCAGCAACCATCGGACAGGCGCCTACGAGCAGTACTTC	CASNHRTGAYEQYF
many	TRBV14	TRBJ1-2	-	TGTGCCAGCAGCCAAGGATCCAGGGTCTATGGCTACACCTTC	CASSQGSRVYGYTF
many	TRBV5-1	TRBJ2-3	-	TGCGCCAGCAGCCTTTCAGAGACAGGTGGGGCATATTACGGTACGCAGTATTTT	CASSLSETGGAYYGTQYF
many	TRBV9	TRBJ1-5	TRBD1	TGTGCCAGCAGCGCCGGGACAGGGGGAGGGCAGCCCCAGCATTTT	CASSAGTGGGQPQHF
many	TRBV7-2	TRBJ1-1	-	TGTGCCAGCAGCTCGCAGGGTCCCGGGGGAGGCACTGAAGCTTTCTTT	CASSSQGPGGGTEAFF
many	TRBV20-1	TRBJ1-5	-	TGCAGTGCTAGAAGGAGCAATCAGCCCCAGCATTTT	CSARRSNQPQHF
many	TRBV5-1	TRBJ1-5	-	TGCGCCAGCAGCTTATTGGCAGGGCATCAGCCCCAGCATTTT	CASSLLAGHQPQHF
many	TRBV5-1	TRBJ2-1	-	TGCGCCAGCAGCCAAGGTCCTAGGAGCAATGAGCAGTTCTTC	CASSQGPRSNEQFF
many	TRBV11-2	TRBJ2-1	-	TGTGCCAGCAGCTTTGTGGGCGGTGAGCAGTTCTTC	CASSFVGGEQFF
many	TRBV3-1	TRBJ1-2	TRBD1	TGTGCCAGCAGCCCCCCCAGGACAGGGGGCCGGAACTACACCTTC	CASSPPRTGGRNYTF
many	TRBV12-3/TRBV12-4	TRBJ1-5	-	TGTGCCAGCAAGGGGGGGACCAGACAGCCCCAGCATTTT	CASKGGTRQPQHF
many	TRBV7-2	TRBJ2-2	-	TGTGCCAGCAGCTTAAGTTCAAACAGGGTGAACACCGGGGAGCTGTTTTTT	CASSLSSNRVNTGELFF
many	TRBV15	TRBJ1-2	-	TGTGCCACCAGCAGAGGAGAGGAAGGCTACACCTTC	CATSRGEEGYTF
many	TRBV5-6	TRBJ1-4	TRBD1	TGTGCCAGCAGCTCCTTTGACAGGGGGCGCGAAAAACTGTTTTTT	CASSSFDRGREKLFF
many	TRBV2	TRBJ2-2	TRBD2	TGTGCCAGCAGTGACAGGACTAGGAACACCGGGGAGCTGTTTTTT	CASSDRTRNTGELFF
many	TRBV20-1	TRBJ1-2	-	TGCAGTGCCCCCGCCGGAGGGGCGGGTGGCTACACCTTC	CSAPAGGAGGYTF